These T cell receptor beta chains were read from a single sample in a study of metastatic and nonmetastatic thyroid tumors. TCRdb reassembled clones from the PCR reads with MiXCR. The sample consists of about 20,000 clones, about 12% of them appearing once. The sequenced material came from blood. These receptor sequences come from a male donor with papillary thyroid cancer or a benign thyroid nodule (not recorded which). Some clones in this sample may be carry-over from other donors' samples. The CDR3 runs from the conserved cysteine through the conserved F or W.

CDR3 length: 13
V gene: TRBV11-2
J gene: TRBJ1-6
CDR3 protein: CASSLDQGTGLHF

CDR3 length: 16
V gene: TRBV5-1
J gene: TRBJ1-1
CDR3 protein: CASSFGLGPLNTEAFF

CDR3 length: 17
V gene: TRBV10-3
J gene: TRBJ2-3
CDR3 protein: CAISESAGPGGTDTQYF

CDR3 length: 14
V gene: TRBV29-1
J gene: TRBJ2-1
CDR3 protein: CSVGGASSYNEQFF

CDR3 length: 14
V gene: TRBV30
J gene: TRBJ2-3
CDR3 protein: CAWSVQASTDTQYF

CDR3 length: 14
V gene: TRBV25-1
J gene: TRBJ2-3
CDR3 protein: CASSGGLGTDTQYF

CDR3 length: 13
V gene: TRBV24-1
J gene: TRBJ2-5
CDR3 protein: CATRPSSMETQYF

CDR3 length: 13
V gene: TRBV14
J gene: TRBJ2-6
CDR3 protein: CASSRRGANVLTF

CDR3 length: 14
V gene: TRBV4-2
J gene: TRBJ1-1
CDR3 protein: CASTHGTGNTEAFF

CDR3 length: 17
V gene: TRBV10-1
J gene: TRBJ2-6
CDR3 protein: CASRSSTGLAGANVLTF

CDR3 length: 14
V gene: TRBV5-4
J gene: TRBJ2-7
CDR3 protein: CASWRQGSSYEQYF

CDR3 length: 15
V gene: TRBV2
J gene: TRBJ1-3
CDR3 protein: CASSEKEGRRNTIYF

CDR3 length: 16
V gene: TRBV28
J gene: TRBJ2-6
CDR3 protein: CASSWTGRSRANVLTF

CDR3 length: 12
V gene: TRBV12-3/TRBV12-4
J gene: TRBJ2-5
CDR3 protein: CASSAPRETQYF

CDR3 length: 14
V gene: TRBV7-2
J gene: TRBJ2-1
CDR3 protein: CASSLAGGLGEQFF

CDR3 length: 17
V gene: TRBV11-2
J gene: TRBJ2-2
CDR3 protein: CASSSPDRGSNTGELFF

CDR3 length: 13
V gene: TRBV9
J gene: TRBJ2-7
CDR3 protein: CASSVGPEGEQYF

CDR3 length: 14
V gene: TRBV7-8
J gene: TRBJ2-6
CDR3 protein: CASRKALGPNVLTF

CDR3 length: 13
V gene: TRBV13
J gene: TRBJ1-4
CDR3 protein: CASRDGSNEKLFF

CDR3 length: 15
V gene: TRBV7-3
J gene: TRBJ2-1
CDR3 protein: CASSSTSGTYNEQFF

CDR3 length: 15
V gene: TRBV28
J gene: TRBJ2-2
CDR3 protein: CASSPGRTGVGELFF

CDR3 length: 12
V gene: TRBV7-9
J gene: TRBJ2-3
CDR3 protein: CASSPDGDTQYF

CDR3 length: 14
V gene: TRBV12-3/TRBV12-4
J gene: TRBJ2-7
CDR3 protein: CASSPPPDSYEQYF

CDR3 length: 15
V gene: TRBV9
J gene: TRBJ1-5
CDR3 protein: CASSSKGFSNQPQHF

CDR3 length: 14
V gene: TRBV6-1
J gene: TRBJ1-1
CDR3 protein: CASSETGEVTEAFF

CDR3 length: 13
V gene: TRBV5-5
J gene: TRBJ2-7
CDR3 protein: CASSLEGADEQYF

CDR3 length: 14
V gene: TRBV5-1
J gene: TRBJ1-2
CDR3 protein: CASSWGQSRYGYTF

CDR3 length: 13
V gene: TRBV15
J gene: TRBJ1-2
CDR3 protein: CATSSPGALGYTF

CDR3 length: 14
V gene: TRBV6-4
J gene: TRBJ2-2
CDR3 protein: CASNRGQGDGELFF

CDR3 length: 14
V gene: TRBV12-3/TRBV12-4
J gene: TRBJ2-7
CDR3 protein: CASSLGPPLDGQYF

CDR3 length: 15
V gene: TRBV11-2
J gene: TRBJ2-7
CDR3 protein: CASQGAGQGNYEQYF

CDR3 length: 15
V gene: TRBV27
J gene: TRBJ2-2
CDR3 protein: CASSGLAGGPGELFF

CDR3 length: 16
V gene: TRBV18
J gene: TRBJ2-2
CDR3 protein: CASSPLAGGHTGELFF

CDR3 length: 15
V gene: TRBV6-1
J gene: TRBJ2-5
CDR3 protein: CASSTGTSGQETQYF

CDR3 length: 13
V gene: TRBV6-2/TRBV6-3
J gene: TRBJ2-2
CDR3 protein: CASSYQLRRELFF

CDR3 length: 13
V gene: TRBV30
J gene: TRBJ1-1
CDR3 protein: CTWSPGEVGEAFF

CDR3 length: 16
V gene: TRBV18
J gene: TRBJ2-3
CDR3 protein: CASSPLRDRSTDTQYF

CDR3 length: 17
V gene: TRBV5-1
J gene: TRBJ2-3
CDR3 protein: CASSWGLAGGGTDTQYF

CDR3 length: 15
V gene: TRBV5-1
J gene: TRBJ2-1
CDR3 protein: CASSYDRGSYNEQFF

CDR3 length: 12
V gene: TRBV5-1
J gene: TRBJ2-1
CDR3 protein: CASSTDSIEQFF

CDR3 length: 16
V gene: TRBV15
J gene: TRBJ1-5
CDR3 protein: CATSSRSNRGNQPQHF

CDR3 length: 13
V gene: TRBV30
J gene: TRBJ1-4
CDR3 protein: CAWSVGGPEKLFF